The source of this TCR beta chain is a study of CD8+ T cells in alopecia areata (dated by TCRdb to the late 2010s). Study-level background: Treated patients were enrolled in an open-label pilot trial of oral tofacitinib at 5 to 10 mg twice daily for moderate-to-severe alopecia areata. Tofacitinib was administered for 6 to 18 months, and 6 months of follow-up off drug were then conducted to assess delayed response and recurrence. In treated patients, disease severity was measured using the SALT score, which gives the percentage of scalp surface area affected. The study used high-throughput TCRbeta sequencing to examine T cell clonal expansion in alopecia areata, in both the C3H/HeJ mouse model and human patients. Scalp clonality was compared among normal scalp (n=4), patchy alopecia areata scalp (n=8), and alopecia totalis/universalis scalp (n=8). RNA was extracted with the PAXgene miRNA kit for fixed scalp, the miRNeasy kit for PBMCs, and the RNeasy kit for mouse skin. immunoSEQ multiplex PCR using 35 Vbeta forward primers and 13 Jbeta reverse primers was used to amplify TCRbeta CDR3 regions. Biopsies were taken from tofacitinib-treated patients at baseline and at 4 and 24 weeks of treatment, and a later scalp biopsy was taken in several of the tofacitinib-treated patients. Scalp tissue and sorted CD4+ and CD8+ peripheral blood T cells from patchy and totalis/universalis alopecia areata patients and from healthy controls were covered by human TCRbeta sequencing.

For this clone: Its antigen remains undetermined. No much larger clone is present one base from it, and per-base qualities are unavailable.

Receptors were amplified or captured by the immunoSEQ multiplex PCR assay. RNA was extracted from all samples and reverse transcribed into cDNA as template for TCR sequencing. SuperScript III was used to make first-strand cDNA, primed with a 2:1 mix of oligo-dT and random hexamers. A synthetic immune receptor repertoire was used to gauge amplification bias, and whatever bias remained was removed computationally. Under the source paper's analysis protocol: Raw reads were preprocessed to remove errors, and CDR3 was defined according to IMGT conventions as the region from the conserved cysteine to phenylalanine. Clonality was computed by normalizing Shannon entropy by log2 of the number of productive unique TCRs and subtracting the result from 1. Scalp TCRbeta sequences were cross-referenced with sorted blood CD4 and CD8 repertoires so that the CD4 or CD8 identity of scalp clones could be inferred. In TCRdb, the immuneACCESS table is reduced to in-frame sequences with V and J assigned. These tables do not hold every clone; where another copy was compared, an unresolved V gene accounts for under half, and the others remain unexplained. V and J calls and clone size come straight from that table; D and trimming were deduced from the DNA. The sample yields 150,000 to 250,000 clones; approximately 56% were counted once. About 3% of the sample goes to the ten largest clones.

Interpreted using the paper, the time point label stands for: about 4 weeks on oral tofacitinib. The meaning of the sample's treatment or condition label: oral pan-JAK inhibitor, 5-10 mg twice daily. Lesional scalp punch biopsies and peripheral blood were obtained from alopecia areata patients. PBMCs were isolated by density centrifugation and stained for CD3, CD4 and CD8, after which CD4+ and CD8+ T cells were sorted on a FACSAria. Per the germline V gene, MNHEY is the CDR1 and SVGAGI is the CDR2. Germline trimming amounts to 6 bases on V and 5 bases on J, with 9 as the count of junction bases outside the gene matches. The CDR3, from cysteine to phenylalanine, totals 14 residues. Of the read, only the CDR3 DNA is kept; its 42 bases are in frame from base 1. Study-wide conclusions, independent of this receptor: Shared TCR sequences between patients were less evident than in mice, which may be partly attributable to HLA diversity in the patient population. During tofacitinib treatment, many expanded lesional clones stuck around in both scalp and blood, and this persistence may partly explain why relapse happens after treatment is stopped. The treated cohort was small, with a single nonresponder, so links between baseline CD8+ expansion and response need larger studies. Lesional scalp, especially in alopecia totalis/universalis, showed higher clonality and more expanded CD8+ clones than normal scalp, suggesting antigenic drive. With tofacitinib, both scalp clonality and the number of expanded CD8+ clones among the top 100 scalp clones went down significantly. Unlike mouse skin, where gammadelta T cells dominate, normal human skin contains resident alphabeta T cells that get sequenced too, which complicates analysis of the scalp TCR repertoire.

The sequence derives from a human donor with alopecia areata. This specimen was CD4+ T cells sorted from blood, taken at week 4, from a patient treated with tofacitinib. The chain links TRBV6-5 with TRBJ1-1; 7 of the junction bases match TRBD1. The CDR3 is CASRRQGRGTEAFF. Read as DNA, the sequence is TGTGCCAGCAGACGACAGGGTAGAGGTACTGAAGCTTTCTTT.